Below are 23 T cell receptor beta chains sequenced from a single sample in a study of blood T cell repertoires in COVID-19. Clones were read by immunoSEQ multiplex PCR, and TCRdb kept only the in-frame ones, dropping some. The sample lists roughly 460,000 clones; roughly 90% were seen once. The source material was peripheral blood. Receptors originate from a man aged 18 to 29 with COVID-19, enrolled during active disease.

The chain combines TRBV7-8 with TRBJ2-1; 7 positions agree with TRBD2. The CDR3 length is 15 residues. Germline V CDR1 and CDR2: SGHVS, FQNEAQ. Germline trimming cut 3 bases from V and 7 bases from J; bases unmatched to any gene: 9. As DNA, the CDR3 is TGTGCCAGCAGCTTGGGAGTGTCGGGGGGAAATGAGCAGTTCTTC. Residues: CASSLGVSGGNEQFF.

The J gene is TRBJ2-1, the V gene TRBV11-3, with D possibly being TRBD2 (6 bases). V gave up 4 bases and J gave up 5 bases, with 27 bases separating them. CDR3 length equals 19 residues. Germline CDR1 and CDR2: SGHNT and YENEEA. Here the CDR3 DNA reads TGTGCCAGCAGCTCCCGGGAGAGTAGTCCACCCCTCCGGAACAATGAGCAGTTCTTC. Translated: CASSSRESSPPLRNNEQFF. Drawing the rest from reference TRBV11-3 and TRBJ2-1, the complete variable domain is EAGVVQSPRYKIIEKKQPVAFWCNPISGHNTLYWYLQNLGQGPELLIRYENEEAVDDSQLPKDRFSAERLKGVDSTLKIQPAELGDSAVYLCASSSRESSPPLRNNEQFFGPGTRLTVL.

The chain uses TRBV6-5 and TRBJ2-7; D is possibly TRBD1 (6 bases). Germline V CDR1 and CDR2: MNHEY, SVGAGI. V dropped 5 bases and J dropped 6 bases, with 17 bases sitting between them. The CDR3 spans 14 residues. CDR3 bases: TGTGCCAGCAGTACTGAGGGGGTATCTAGCGAGCAGTACTTC. It specifies CASSTEGVSSEQYF.

The sample holds one count of this clone. The rearrangement links TRBV7-9 to TRBJ1-1, with 9 bases fitting TRBD1. The V and J ends lost 5 bases and 11 bases, in that order; junction bases with no gene match: 12. Germline lookup yields CDR1 SEHNR and CDR2 FQNEAQ (reference sequence). There are 14 residues in the CDR3. The CDR3 DNA sequence: TGTGCCAGCAGCAGCCGACAGGGGGAAGGGGCGGCTTTCTTT. This sequence encodes CASSSRQGEGAAFF.

In nucleotides, the CDR3 is TGTGCCAGCAGTGAAGACACAGTTCAAGAGACCCAGTACTTC. Encoded protein: CASSEDTVQETQYF. The J gene is TRBJ2-5, the V gene TRBV2; D unclear. Germline lookup yields CDR1 SNHLY and CDR2 FYNNEI. Trimming shortened V by 1 base and J by 2 bases, and 8 bases separated the two germline ends. CDR3 length equals 14 residues.

The chain combines TRBV3-1 (or the pseudogene TRBV3-2) with TRBJ2-1; 10 nucleotides agree with TRBD2. Germline lookup yields CDR1 LGHDT and CDR2 YNNKEL (reference sequence). J gave up 8 bases and V 5 bases, and 12 bases lay outside the gene matches. The CDR3 totals 16 residues. Here the CDR3 reads CASSRIAGGLADEQFF. For the CDR3, the DNA is TGTGCCAGCAGCAGAATAGCGGGAGGTCTTGCCGATGAGCAGTTCTTC.

The chain is built from TRBV7-9 and TRBJ2-3, with D possibly being TRBD2 (6 bases). Germline V gene data show CDR1 as SEHNR and CDR2 as FQNEAQ (reference sequence). The length of the CDR3 is 14 residues. V was shortened by 0 bases and J by 4 bases, with 8 bases between the two germline ends. CDR3 nucleotide sequence: TGTGCCAGCAGCTTAGCCGCGGGACCAGATACGCAGTATTTT. This codes for CASSLAAGPDTQYF.

The V call is TRBV7-2, the J call TRBJ2-7; TRBD1 agrees at 7 bases. Germline V gene lookup returns CDR1 SGHTA and CDR2 FQGNSA. This CDR3 comprises 15 residues. The V segment lost 5 bases and the J segment 1 base; nucleotides outside the gene matches: 8. The CDR3 here is CASSRDRVTSYEQYF. In DNA, the CDR3 is TGTGCCAGCAGCAGAGACAGGGTAACGTCCTACGAGCAGTACTTC.

This clone has only a few counts. This sequence joins TRBV5-1 and TRBJ2-5, with a tentative D call TRBD1 (5 bases). Germline V CDR1 and CDR2: SGHRS, YFSETQ. Deletions cut 5 bases from V and 2 bases from J, with 13 bases between. This CDR3 comprises 14 residues. In DNA, the CDR3 is TGCGCCAGCAGTCCAGGGTTCGGACAAGAGACCCAGTACTTC. It is translated as CASSPGFGQETQYF.

The V gene is TRBV18, the J gene TRBJ2-7, with TRBD2 matching 7 bases. Germline V gene sequence: CDR1 KGHSH, CDR2 LQKENI. The CDR3 extends over 16 amino acids. V was pared by 3 bases and J by 1 base, with 9 bases of the junction left unmatched. CDR3 sequence: CASSPEGLSASYEQYF. The DNA of the CDR3 is TGTGCCAGCTCACCTGAGGGACTATCCGCGTCCTACGAGCAGTACTTC. Full variable domain (remainder filled in from reference TRBV18 and TRBJ2-7): NAGVMQNPRHLVRRRGQEARLRCSPMKGHSHVYWYRQLPEEGLKFMVYLQKENIIDESGMPKERFSAEFPKEGPSILRIQQVVRGDSAAYFCASSPEGLSASYEQYFGPGTRLTVT.

The rearrangement links TRBV4-2 to TRBJ1-1; maybe TRBD1 (5 bases). The CDR3 is 18 residues long. CDR1 LGHNA and CDR2 YNFKEQ come from the germline V gene. Trimming removed 1 base from V and 7 bases from J, with 25 bases in between. In DNA form, the CDR3 reads TGTGCCAGCAGCCAAGTTAGGCGCTTGGATGGGGCGCCCATTGAAGCTTTCTTT. Its translation: CASSQVRRLDGAPIEAFF.

The rearrangement uses TRBV23-1 and TRBJ2-3; a possible D gene is TRBD1 (6 bases). TRBV23-1 is designated an ORF whose function remains uncertain. Between the trimmed V and J ends, which lost 0 bases and 4 bases, there was a span of 20 bases. The CDR3 loop spans 18 amino acids. The CDR3 reads CASSQSPGQGRGADTQYF. In nucleotides, the CDR3 is TGCGCCAGCAGTCAATCACCCGGTCAGGGGCGAGGGGCAGATACGCAGTATTTT.

The genes are TRBV6-5 and TRBJ2-1; 7 positions agree with TRBD2. The CDR3 has 15 residues. The junction had 5 bases not matched to a gene; V was cut back by 2 bases and J by 4 bases. Germline CDR1 is MNHEY and CDR2 is SVGAGI. CDR3 DNA: TGTGCCAGCAGTTACGCGACGCGGGGGTACAATGAGCAGTTCTTC. Encoded protein: CASSYATRGYNEQFF.

J is TRBJ2-3 and V is TRBV6-5, with 8 bases lining up with TRBD1. Trimming at V came to 4 bases and at J to 3 bases, leaving 6 bases not matched to a gene. Looked up from germline, CDR1 is MNHEY and CDR2 is SVGAGI. This CDR3 region has 15 residues. CDR3 DNA: TGTGCCAGCAGTTCCCGGACAGGGAGAACAGATACGCAGTATTTT. It specifies CASSSRTGRTDTQYF.

The chain has TRBV30 and TRBJ2-7, with TRBD1 identical over 8 bases. This CDR3 has 13 amino acids. Germline V lookup: CDR1 GTSNPN, CDR2 SVGIG (reference sequence). V trimming: 3 bases; J trimming: 2 bases; junction bases outside the gene matches: 3. Written as DNA, the CDR3 is TGTGCCTGGAGCCAGGGGGCCACCTACGAGCAGTACTTC. Translation gives CAWSQGATYEQYF.

This clone was seen only once. The V and J genes are TRBV27 and TRBJ2-1, with TRBD1 as a possible D gene (6 bases). CDR3 length equals 13 residues. Germline lookup yields CDR1 MNHEY and CDR2 SMNVEV (reference sequence). Trimming took off 5 bases at V and 3 bases at J, with 8 bases between the two ends. As DNA, the CDR3 is TGTGCCAGCAGTGAGGACAGCTACAATGAGCAGTTCTTC. This translates into CASSEDSYNEQFF.

This rearrangement joins TRBV6-1 to TRBJ2-2; 9 bases match TRBD1. This CDR3 is 17 amino acids long. J was trimmed by 11 bases and V by 2 bases; bases with no gene match: 15. CDR1 is MNHNS, CDR2 SASEGT, per germline. The CDR3 sequence: CASSEYRTGVSSEELFF. The CDR3 nucleotides read TGTGCCAGCAGTGAATACAGGACAGGGGTTTCGAGCGAAGAGCTGTTTTTT.

The V call is TRBV7-3, the J call TRBJ2-1; maybe TRBD2 (5 bases). CDR3 length equals 14 residues. V lost 3 bases, J lost 3 bases, and 9 bases lay in between. The V gene's germline CDR1 is SGHTA and CDR2 FQGTGA. CDR3 amino acids: CASSLGGLYNEQFF. The CDR3 DNA reads TGTGCCAGCAGCTTGGGCGGGCTCTACAATGAGCAGTTCTTC.

The CDR3 sequence: CASSQDRTYEQYF. The CDR3 DNA sequence: TGCGCCAGCAGCCAGGACAGAACCTACGAGCAGTACTTC. J is TRBJ2-7 and V is TRBV4-1; weak D call: TRBD1 (6 bases). The CDR3 contains 13 residues. Germline assignment: CDR1 MGHRA and CDR2 YSYEKL. V lost 3 bases, J lost 2 bases, and 8 bases lay in between.

V is TRBV5-1 and J is TRBJ2-1, with D tentatively TRBD2 (6 bases). V was clipped by 1 base and J by 8 bases, with 13 bases between them. This CDR3 has 14 residues. Germline assignment: CDR1 SGHRS and CDR2 YFSETQ. CDR3 in DNA: TGCGCCAGCAGCTTGATTGGCGGAGGGGATGAGCAGTTCTTC. Translation gives CASSLIGGGDEQFF.

This chain links TRBV5-6 with TRBJ1-1, with D maybe TRBD1 (6 bases). Germline lookup yields CDR1 SGHDT and CDR2 YYEEEE. V lost 3 bases to trimming and J lost 4 bases, with 16 bases between them. The CDR3 sequence is 15 residues long. The CDR3 DNA sequence: TGTGCCAGCAGCTCCCAGGGGCTCTCGCGCACTGAAGCTTTCTTT. Translating it yields CASSSQGLSRTEAFF.

The V gene is TRBV4-1, the J gene TRBJ2-1; TRBD2 aligns across 15 bases. CDR3 length: 18 amino acids. Germline V gene data show CDR1 as MGHRA and CDR2 as YSYEKL. The ends lost 1 base at V and 8 bases at J; junction bases unmatched: 9. The CDR3 nucleotides read TGCGCCAGCAGCCAAGGGACTAGCGGGGGGGCTCGGTATTATGAGCAGTTCTTC. Encoded protein: CASSQGTSGGARYYEQFF.

The count of this clone is one. The chain joins TRBV25-1 to TRBJ2-5; 9 bases fit TRBD1. Looked up from germline, CDR1 is MGHDK and CDR2 is SYGVNS. V was pared by 6 bases and J by 1 base, with 6 bases of the junction left unmatched. The CDR3 has 15 amino acids. The CDR3: CASRETTGGQETQYF. Here the CDR3 DNA reads TGTGCCAGCAGAGAGACGACAGGGGGCCAAGAGACCCAGTACTTC.